This T cell receptor (beta chain) came from a study of T cell responses to AZD1222 COVID-19 vaccine. CDR1 and CDR2 (germline): MDHEN, SYDVKM. V was trimmed by 9 bases and J by 4 bases, leaving 12 bases between them. This CDR3 spans 13 amino acids. Produced via immunoSEQ multiplex PCR; TCRdb's table is partial and in-frame only. The data hold around 260,000 clones, with approximately 95% observed a single time. This sequence originates from an adult in good health. This rearrangement joins TRBV28 to TRBJ2-2; D unclear. The sequencing here drew on peripheral blood, taken on day 0 of AZD1222 vaccination. CDR3 region: CASSLSITGELFF. The CDR3 region has the DNA TGTGCCAGTAGCCTCAGTATCACCGGGGAGCTGTTTTTT. Using reference TRBV28 and TRBJ2-2 for the parts outside the CDR3, the full variable domain is DVKVTQSSRYLVKRTGEKVFLECVQDMDHENMFWYRQDPGLGLRLIYFSYDVKMKEKGDIPEGYSVSREKKERFSLILESASTNQTSMYLCASSLSITGELFFGEGSRLTVL.